The 20 T cell receptor beta chains reported below all come from one sample, sequenced in a study of PD-1 blockade in classical Hodgkin lymphoma. This sample's time point: cycle 4 day 1 (C4D1), after more than 5 weeks of nivolumab. Every patient relapsed after autologous stem cell transplantation, and brentuximab vedotin exposure varied. Negative magnetic selection isolated CD4+ T cells from thawed PBMCs. Method: immunoSEQ multiplex PCR; TCRdb's copy keeps in-frame clones and lacks some. The repertoire holds about 22,000 clones, with around 74% as singletons. The source material was CD4+ T cells from blood, sampled before the fourth cycle of nivolumab. The receptors were sampled from a human donor with classical Hodgkin lymphoma.

This clone has only one observation. The chain couples TRBV5-1 to TRBJ2-2; TRBD2 matches 11 bases. The ends lost 5 bases at V and 0 bases at J; junction bases unmatched: 6. This CDR3 region has 17 residues. Germline V lookup: CDR1 SGHRS, CDR2 YFSETQ. The CDR3 protein is CASRMSSGGTNTGELFF. The CDR3 DNA reads as TGCGCCAGCAGAATGTCTAGCGGGGGGACGAACACCGGGGAGCTGTTTTTT.

This clone was recorded only once. CDR3 DNA sequence: TGCAGCGTTGAACAGGGCCGAGGCTACACCTTC. This gives the protein CSVEQGRGYTF. J is TRBJ1-2 and V is TRBV29-1; D may be TRBD1 (5 bases). The germline gives CDR1 SQVTM, CDR2 ANQGSEA. Trimming left V 2 bases short and J 8 bases short, with 9 bases between. This CDR3 spans 11 amino acids.

This clone was detected only once. The chain links TRBV29-1 to TRBJ2-3, with 11 bases matching TRBD1. Germline lookup yields CDR1 SQVTM and CDR2 ANQGSEA. CDR3 size: 15 residues. J lost 5 bases, V lost 4 bases, and 8 bases had no gene match. The CDR3: CSVGRTGGAVDTQYF. DNA of the CDR3: TGCAGCGTTGGTCGGACAGGGGGCGCGGTAGATACGCAGTATTTT.

The chain carries TRBV7-2 and TRBJ2-3; 7 positions agree with TRBD2. From germline, CDR1 is SGHTA and CDR2 FQGNSA. V gave up 5 bases and J gave up 6 bases; unmatched junction bases: 5. The CDR3 covers 13 residues. The CDR3 is CASSPAGLDTQYF. In nucleotides, the CDR3 is TGTGCCAGCAGCCCAGCGGGGTTGGATACGCAGTATTTT.

This chain joins TRBV7-9 and TRBJ1-4; D is uncertain. Germline-derived CDR1 and CDR2 are SEHNR and FQNEAQ (reference sequence). This CDR3 comprises 15 residues. Trimming stripped 7 bases from V and 0 bases from J, with 12 bases between. The CDR3 loop is CASNPNGATNEKLFF. In nucleotides, the CDR3 is TGTGCCAGCAACCCAAACGGGGCAACTAATGAAAAACTGTTTTTT.

The chain joins TRBV6-4 to TRBJ2-1; 13 nucleotides line up with TRBD2. The V gene's germline CDR1 is MRHNA and CDR2 SNTAGT. This CDR3 region has 17 residues. V shed 6 bases, J shed 8 bases, and the junction held 13 bases outside the gene matches. This CDR3 is CASSASRLAGGRDEQFF. The CDR3 DNA reads as TGTGCCAGCAGCGCATCCAGACTAGCGGGGGGCCGGGATGAGCAGTTCTTC.

The CDR3 protein is CASSYPGGSKNIQYF. Written as DNA, the CDR3 is TGTGCCAGCAGTTACCCCGGGGGGAGCAAAAACATTCAGTACTTC. The chain has TRBV6-6 and TRBJ2-4; 7 bases fit TRBD2. CDR1 is MNHNY and CDR2 is SVGAGI in the germline V gene (reference sequence). The CDR3 loop spans 15 amino acids. J lost 3 bases, V lost 2 bases, and 4 bases had no gene match.

This chain joins TRBV30 and TRBJ2-7, with 10 nucleotides matching TRBD1. CDR3 length: 13 residues. Germline CDR1 and CDR2: GTSNPN and SVGIG (reference sequence). The ends lost 3 bases at V and 5 bases at J; junction bases unmatched: 4. The CDR3 loop reads CAWRDRGIHEQYF. DNA of the CDR3: TGTGCCTGGAGGGACAGGGGGATCCACGAGCAGTACTTC.

The J gene is TRBJ2-2, the V gene TRBV5-1; D remains unclear. The germline V gene encodes CDR1 SGHRS and CDR2 YFSETQ. With 0 bases removed from V and 6 bases from J, the gap between germline ends came to 9 bases. CDR3 length: 14 amino acids. CDR3 in amino acids: CASSLGVLPGELFF. The CDR3 bases are TGCGCCAGCAGCTTGGGGGTACTGCCCGGGGAGCTGTTTTTT.

CDR3 loop: CASSKRQSMNTEAFF. For the CDR3, the DNA is TGTGCCAGCAGCAAAAGACAGAGCATGAACACTGAAGCTTTCTTT. The chain links TRBV21-1 to TRBJ1-1; TRBD1 is the table's D call and was not checked against the DNA. TRBV21-1 is listed as a pseudogene. There are 15 residues in the CDR3.

V and J are TRBV7-6 and TRBJ2-7; D ambiguous. Germline V CDR1 and CDR2: SGHVS, FNYEAQ. Trimming removed 0 bases at V and 5 bases at J, with 11 bases between. The CDR3 contains 14 residues. CDR3 in amino acids: CASSLAHPDDEQYF. The DNA for the CDR3 is TGTGCCAGCAGCTTAGCCCACCCCGATGACGAGCAGTACTTC.

This chain uses TRBV19 with TRBJ1-5; 11 nucleotides align to TRBD1. CDR3 length: 16 amino acids. Germline CDR1 is LNHDA and CDR2 is SQIVND (reference sequence). J lost 6 bases, V lost 2 bases, and 6 bases had no gene match. CDR3: CASSIYRDRGFQPQHF. In DNA, the CDR3 is TGTGCCAGTAGTATATATCGGGACAGGGGGTTTCAGCCCCAGCATTTT.

This clone was counted once. V gene TRBV6-5 combines with J gene TRBJ2-3; 13 bases are a match to TRBD2. There are 15 residues in the CDR3. After removal of 4 bases from V and 7 bases from J, the junction contained 5 bases not matched to a gene. Germline V gene data show CDR1 as MNHEY and CDR2 as SVGAGI. The CDR3 is CASSFTSGGANTQYF. For the CDR3, the DNA is TGTGCCAGCAGTTTCACTAGCGGGGGGGCAAATACGCAGTATTTT.

This chain links TRBV12-2 with TRBJ2-3; the table's TRBD2 call for D was not verified on the DNA. TRBV12-2 is a pseudogene segment. The CDR3 covers 12 residues. The CDR3, as DNA: TGTGCAAGTCGCCGTCTAGCTAATGGCCAGTATTTT. Its translation: CASRRLANGQYF.

J is TRBJ1-4 and V is TRBV7-8; 8 nucleotides match TRBD1. Germline-derived CDR1 and CDR2 are SGHVS and FQNEAQ. This CDR3 comprises 14 residues. J was trimmed by 7 bases and V by 2 bases; bases with no gene match: 3. The CDR3 bases are TGTGCCAGCAGCTTATCAGGGGGCGGTGAAAAACTGTTTTTT. Its translation: CASSLSGGGEKLFF.

J is TRBJ1-1 and V is TRBV30; no definite D call. The V gene lost 2 bases and the J gene lost 1 base, with 11 bases spanning the gap. Germline assignment: CDR1 GTSNPN and CDR2 SVGIG (reference sequence). The CDR3 loop spans 14 amino acids. The CDR3 region has the DNA TGTGCCTGGAGTCTAGGACGGAAGAACACTGAAGCTTTCTTT. Its protein product is CAWSLGRKNTEAFF.

This clone was recorded once. V usage is TRBV5-1 and J usage is TRBJ1-6; the D is unclear. Germline V gene lookup returns CDR1 SGHRS and CDR2 YFSETQ. The CDR3 is 16 amino acids. Between the trimmed V and J ends, which lost 0 bases and 7 bases, there was a span of 14 bases. Here the CDR3 DNA reads TGCGCCAGCAGCTTGGCCTCGCTAGGGTCGAATTCACCCCTCCACTTT. This sequence encodes CASSLASLGSNSPLHF.

V gene TRBV7-9 combines with J gene TRBJ2-6, with D unresolved. V was trimmed by 0 bases and J by 0 bases, leaving 15 bases between them. Germline V gives CDR1 SEHNR, CDR2 FQNEAQ (reference sequence). This CDR3 spans 19 amino acids. CDR3 residues: CASSLARPQISSGANVLTF. CDR3 nucleotide sequence: TGTGCCAGCAGCTTAGCTCGCCCCCAAATTAGCTCTGGGGCCAACGTCCTGACTTTC.

The J gene is TRBJ1-6, the V gene TRBV10-3, with TRBD1 as a possible D gene (6 bases). In germline, CDR1 is ENHRY, CDR2 SYGVKD. This CDR3 contains 17 residues. Deletions cut 2 bases from V and 7 bases from J, with 18 bases between. Here the CDR3 reads CAISETGAGVNNSPLHF. In DNA, the CDR3 is TGTGCCATCAGTGAGACTGGCGCAGGGGTTAACAATTCACCCCTCCACTTT.

This chain links TRBV2 with TRBJ1-2, with no clear D. Trimming pared 1 base from V and 10 bases from J, leaving 10 bases between. The V gene's germline CDR1 is SNHLY and CDR2 FYNNEI. This CDR3 is built from 12 residues. CDR3 bases: TGTGCCAGCAGTGAAGAGAGGCGATACTACACCTTC. Protein sequence: CASSEERRYYTF.